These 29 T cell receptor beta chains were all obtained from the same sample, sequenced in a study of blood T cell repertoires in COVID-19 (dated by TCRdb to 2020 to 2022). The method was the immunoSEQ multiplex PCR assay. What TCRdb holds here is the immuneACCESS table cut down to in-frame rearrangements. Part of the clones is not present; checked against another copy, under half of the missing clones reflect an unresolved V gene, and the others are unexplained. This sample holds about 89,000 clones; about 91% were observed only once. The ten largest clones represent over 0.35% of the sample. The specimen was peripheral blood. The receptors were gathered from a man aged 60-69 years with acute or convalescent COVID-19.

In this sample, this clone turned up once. DNA of the CDR3: TGTGCCAGCAGGTCCGGGACTAGAGCCGGGGAGCTGTTTTTT. Amino acids: CASRSGTRAGELFF. The chain employs TRBV2 and TRBJ2-2, with 8 nucleotides matching TRBD2. Germline V lookup: CDR1 SNHLY, CDR2 FYNNEI. The CDR3 spans 14 residues. The junction had 6 bases not matched to a gene; V was cut back by 6 bases and J by 6 bases. Complete variable domain (other parts from reference TRBV2 and TRBJ2-2): EPEVTQTPSHQVTQMGQEVILRCVPISNHLYFYWYRQILGQKVEFLVSFYNNEISEKSEIFDDQFSVERPDGSNFTLKIRSTKLEDSAMYFCASRSGTRAGELFFGEGSRLTVL.

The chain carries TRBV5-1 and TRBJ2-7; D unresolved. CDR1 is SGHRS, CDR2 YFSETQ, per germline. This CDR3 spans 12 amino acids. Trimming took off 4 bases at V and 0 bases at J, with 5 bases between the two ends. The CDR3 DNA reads TGCGCCAGCAGCACGAGCTCCTACGAGCAGTACTTC. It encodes CASSTSSYEQYF.

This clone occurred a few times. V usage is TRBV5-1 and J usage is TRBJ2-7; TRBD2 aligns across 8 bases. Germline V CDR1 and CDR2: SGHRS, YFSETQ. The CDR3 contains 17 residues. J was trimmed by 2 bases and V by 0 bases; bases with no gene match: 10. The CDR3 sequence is CASSLVSIAGLTYEQYF. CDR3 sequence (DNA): TGCGCCAGCAGCTTGGTGTCAATAGCGGGACTAACCTACGAGCAGTACTTC. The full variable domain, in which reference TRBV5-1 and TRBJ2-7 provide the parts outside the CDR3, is KAGVTQTPRYLIKTRGQQVTLSCSPISGHRSVSWYQQTPGQGLQFLFEYFSETQRNKGNFPGRFSGRQFSNSRSEMNVSTLELGDSALYLCASSLVSIAGLTYEQYFGPGTRLTVT.

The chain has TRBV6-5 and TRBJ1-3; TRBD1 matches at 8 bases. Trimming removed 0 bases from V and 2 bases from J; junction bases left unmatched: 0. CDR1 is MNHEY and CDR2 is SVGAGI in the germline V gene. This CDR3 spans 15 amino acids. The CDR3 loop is CASSYSTGAGNTIYF. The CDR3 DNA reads TGTGCCAGCAGTTACTCGACAGGGGCTGGAAACACCATATATTTT.

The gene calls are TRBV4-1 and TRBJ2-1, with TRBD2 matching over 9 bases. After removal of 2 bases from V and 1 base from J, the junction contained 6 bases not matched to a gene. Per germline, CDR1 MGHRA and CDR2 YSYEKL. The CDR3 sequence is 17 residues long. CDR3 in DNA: TGCGCCAGCAGCCAATCCGTAGCGGGAGCATCCTACAATGAGCAGTTCTTC. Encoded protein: CASSQSVAGASYNEQFF.

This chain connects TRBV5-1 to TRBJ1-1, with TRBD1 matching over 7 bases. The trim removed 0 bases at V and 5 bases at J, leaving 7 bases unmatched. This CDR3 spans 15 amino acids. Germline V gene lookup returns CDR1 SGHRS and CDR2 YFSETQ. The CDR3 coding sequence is TGCGCCAGCAGCTTGGATGGCAGGGGGAATACTGAAGCTTTCTTT. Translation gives CASSLDGRGNTEAFF.

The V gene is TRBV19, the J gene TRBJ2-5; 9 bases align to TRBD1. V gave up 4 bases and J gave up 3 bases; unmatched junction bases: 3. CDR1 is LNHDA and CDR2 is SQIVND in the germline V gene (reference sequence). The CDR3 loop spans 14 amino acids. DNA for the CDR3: TGTGCCAGTAGTACGACAGGGGGGGAAGAGACCCAGTACTTC. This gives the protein CASSTTGGEETQYF.

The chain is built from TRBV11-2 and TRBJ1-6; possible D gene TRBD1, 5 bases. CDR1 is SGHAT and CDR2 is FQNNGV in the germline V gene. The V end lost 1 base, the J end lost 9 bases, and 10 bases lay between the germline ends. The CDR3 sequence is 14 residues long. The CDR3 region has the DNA TGTGCCAGCAGCTTAGTCAGGGTTGGTTCACCCCTCCACTTT. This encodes CASSLVRVGSPLHF.

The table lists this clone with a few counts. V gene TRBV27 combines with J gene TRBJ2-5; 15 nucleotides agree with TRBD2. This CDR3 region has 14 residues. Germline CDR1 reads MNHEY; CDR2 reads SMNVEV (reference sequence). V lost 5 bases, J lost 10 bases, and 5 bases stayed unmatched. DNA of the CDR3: TGTGCCAGCAGTGACGGGACTAGCGGGAGGAACCAGTACTTC. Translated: CASSDGTSGRNQYF.

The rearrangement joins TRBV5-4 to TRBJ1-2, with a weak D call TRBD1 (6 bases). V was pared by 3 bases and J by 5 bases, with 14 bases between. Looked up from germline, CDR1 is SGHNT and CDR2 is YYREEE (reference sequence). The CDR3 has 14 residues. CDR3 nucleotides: TGTGCCAGCAGCTCGGCAGGGACACCTTATGGCTACACCTTC. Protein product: CASSSAGTPYGYTF. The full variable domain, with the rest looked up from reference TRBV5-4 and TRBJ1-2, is ETGVTQSPTHLIKTRGQQVTLRCSSQSGHNTVSWYQQALGQGPQFIFQYYREEENGRGNFPPRFSGLQFPNYSSELNVNALELDDSALYLCASSSAGTPYGYTFGSGTRLTVV.

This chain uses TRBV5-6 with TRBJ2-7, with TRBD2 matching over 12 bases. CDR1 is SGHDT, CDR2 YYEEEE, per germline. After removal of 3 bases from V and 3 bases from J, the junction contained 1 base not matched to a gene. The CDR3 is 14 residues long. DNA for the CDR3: TGTGCCAGCAGCTCGACTAGCGGGAGCTACGAGCAGTACTTC. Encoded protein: CASSSTSGSYEQYF.

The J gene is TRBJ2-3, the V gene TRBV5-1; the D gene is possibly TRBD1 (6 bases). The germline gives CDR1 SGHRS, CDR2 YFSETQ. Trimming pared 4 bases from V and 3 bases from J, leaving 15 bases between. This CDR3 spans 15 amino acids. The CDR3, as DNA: TGCGCCAGCAGCCCCTTAAGGGGGTCGACAGATACGCAGTATTTT. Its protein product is CASSPLRGSTDTQYF. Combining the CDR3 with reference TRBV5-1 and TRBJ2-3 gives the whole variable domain KAGVTQTPRYLIKTRGQQVTLSCSPISGHRSVSWYQQTPGQGLQFLFEYFSETQRNKGNFPGRFSGRQFSNSRSEMNVSTLELGDSALYLCASSPLRGSTDTQYFGPGTRLTVL.

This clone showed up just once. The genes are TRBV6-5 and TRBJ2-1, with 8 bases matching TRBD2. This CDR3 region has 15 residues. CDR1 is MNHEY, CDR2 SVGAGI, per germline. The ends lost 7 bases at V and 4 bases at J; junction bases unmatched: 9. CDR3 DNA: TGTGCCAGCATGGTTGGCGGGAGGAATTACAATGAGCAGTTCTTC. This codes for CASMVGGRNYNEQFF.

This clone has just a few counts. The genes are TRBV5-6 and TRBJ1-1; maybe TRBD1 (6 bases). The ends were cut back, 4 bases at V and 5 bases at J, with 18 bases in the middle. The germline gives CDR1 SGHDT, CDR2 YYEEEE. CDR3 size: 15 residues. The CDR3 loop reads CASSLLQGMRTEAFF. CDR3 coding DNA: TGTGCCAGCAGCCTCCTCCAGGGGATGAGAACTGAAGCTTTCTTT.

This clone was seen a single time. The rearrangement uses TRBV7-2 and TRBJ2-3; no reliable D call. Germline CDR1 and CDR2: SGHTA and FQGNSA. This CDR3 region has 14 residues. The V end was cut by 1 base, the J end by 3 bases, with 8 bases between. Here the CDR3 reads CASSLEYGTDTQYF. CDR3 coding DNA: TGTGCCAGCAGCTTAGAATACGGGACAGATACGCAGTATTTT.

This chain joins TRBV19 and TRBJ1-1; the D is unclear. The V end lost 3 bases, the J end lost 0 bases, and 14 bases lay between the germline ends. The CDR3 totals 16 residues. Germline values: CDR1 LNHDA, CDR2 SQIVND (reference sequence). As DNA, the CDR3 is TGTGCCAGTAGTATCTCGTCGGGTTCAATGAACACTGAAGCTTTCTTT. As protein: CASSISSGSMNTEAFF.

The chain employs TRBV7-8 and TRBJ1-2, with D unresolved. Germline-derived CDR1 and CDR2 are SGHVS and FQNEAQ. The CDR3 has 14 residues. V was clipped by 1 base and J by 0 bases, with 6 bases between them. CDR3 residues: CASSLGGANYGYTF. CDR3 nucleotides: TGTGCCAGCAGCTTAGGTGGAGCTAACTATGGCTACACCTTC.

CDR3 amino acids: CASSIGVGGNEKLFF. The CDR3 nucleotides read TGTGCCAGTAGTATTGGAGTAGGAGGTAATGAAAAACTGTTTTTT. This chain connects TRBV19 to TRBJ1-4; D remains ambiguous. The CDR3 covers 15 residues. The V end was cut by 3 bases, the J end by 4 bases, with 12 bases between. CDR1 and CDR2 from the germline V gene are LNHDA and SQIVND (reference sequence). The whole variable domain, remainder taken from reference TRBV19 and TRBJ1-4, is DGGITQSPKYLFRKEGQNVTLSCEQNLNHDAMYWYRQDPGQGLRLIYYSQIVNDFQKGDIAEGYSVSREKKESFPLTVTSAQKNPTAFYLCASSIGVGGNEKLFFGSGTQLSVL.

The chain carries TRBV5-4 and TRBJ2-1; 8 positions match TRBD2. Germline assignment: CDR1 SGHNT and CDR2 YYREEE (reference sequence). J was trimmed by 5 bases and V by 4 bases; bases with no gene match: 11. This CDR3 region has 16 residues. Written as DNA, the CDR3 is TGTGCCAGCAGCCAAGGGTGGAGCGGGGGAAACAATGAGCAGTTCTTC. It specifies CASSQGWSGGNNEQFF.

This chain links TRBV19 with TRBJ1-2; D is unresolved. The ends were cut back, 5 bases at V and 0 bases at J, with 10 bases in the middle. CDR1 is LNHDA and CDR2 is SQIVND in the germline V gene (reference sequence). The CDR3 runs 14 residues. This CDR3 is CASSAGGANYGYTF. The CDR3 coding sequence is TGTGCCAGTAGTGCCGGCGGAGCTAACTATGGCTACACCTTC.

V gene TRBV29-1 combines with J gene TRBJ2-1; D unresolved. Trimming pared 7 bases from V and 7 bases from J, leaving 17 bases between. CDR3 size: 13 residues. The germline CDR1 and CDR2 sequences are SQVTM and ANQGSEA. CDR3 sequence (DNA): TGCAGCGCTCCCTCCGGTAGCAGTAATGAGCAGTTCTTC. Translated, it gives CSAPSGSSNEQFF.

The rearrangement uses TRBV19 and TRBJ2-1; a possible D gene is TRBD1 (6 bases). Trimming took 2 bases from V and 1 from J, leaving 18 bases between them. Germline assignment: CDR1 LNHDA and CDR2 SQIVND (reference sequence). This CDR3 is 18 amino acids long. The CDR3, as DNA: TGTGCCAGTAGTATAAGGGACACCGGAGGAACGTCCTACAATGAGCAGTTCTTC. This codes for CASSIRDTGGTSYNEQFF.

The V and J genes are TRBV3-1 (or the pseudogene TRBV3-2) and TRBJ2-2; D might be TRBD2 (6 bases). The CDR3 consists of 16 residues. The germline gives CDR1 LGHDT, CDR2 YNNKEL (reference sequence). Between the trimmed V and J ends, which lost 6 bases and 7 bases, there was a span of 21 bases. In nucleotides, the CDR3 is TGTGCCAGCAGGCCCAGCGTGGCGGGAAGGGGCGGGGAGCTGTTTTTT. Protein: CASRPSVAGRGGELFF.

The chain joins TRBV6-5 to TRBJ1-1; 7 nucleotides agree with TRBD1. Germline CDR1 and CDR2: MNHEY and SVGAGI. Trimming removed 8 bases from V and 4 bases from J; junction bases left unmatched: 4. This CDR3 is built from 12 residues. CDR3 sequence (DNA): TGTGCCAGCGACAGGGCGGCCACTGAAGCTTTCTTT. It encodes CASDRAATEAFF.

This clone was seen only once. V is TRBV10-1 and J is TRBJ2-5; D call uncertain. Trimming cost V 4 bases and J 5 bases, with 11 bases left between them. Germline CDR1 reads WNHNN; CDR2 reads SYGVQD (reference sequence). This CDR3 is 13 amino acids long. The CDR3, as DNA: TGCGCCAGCAGTGTTGGGCCCCAGGAGACCCAGTACTTC. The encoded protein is CASSVGPQETQYF.

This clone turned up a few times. The CDR3 loop is CASSFRGREVTEAFF. CDR3 DNA: TGTGCCAGCAGCTTCAGGGGGCGAGAGGTGACTGAAGCTTTCTTT. The chain joins TRBV5-8 to TRBJ1-1, with TRBD1 matching over 8 bases. CDR1 SGHTS and CDR2 YDEGEE come from the germline V gene. This CDR3 is 15 amino acids long. The junction had 8 bases not matched to a gene; V was cut back by 2 bases and J by 5 bases.

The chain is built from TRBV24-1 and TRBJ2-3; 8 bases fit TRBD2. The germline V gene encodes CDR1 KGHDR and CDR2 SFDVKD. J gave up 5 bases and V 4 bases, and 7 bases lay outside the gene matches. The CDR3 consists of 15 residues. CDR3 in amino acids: CATSDPGRAGDTQYF. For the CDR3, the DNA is TGTGCCACCAGTGACCCCGGGAGGGCCGGAGATACGCAGTATTTT.

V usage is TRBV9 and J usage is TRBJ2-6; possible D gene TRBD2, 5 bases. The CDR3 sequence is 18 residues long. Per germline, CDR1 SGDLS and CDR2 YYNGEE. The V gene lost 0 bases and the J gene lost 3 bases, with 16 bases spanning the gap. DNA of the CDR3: TGTGCCAGCAGCGTAGTAACCAGCGGCGTCCATGGGGCCAACGTCCTGACTTTC. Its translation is CASSVVTSGVHGANVLTF.

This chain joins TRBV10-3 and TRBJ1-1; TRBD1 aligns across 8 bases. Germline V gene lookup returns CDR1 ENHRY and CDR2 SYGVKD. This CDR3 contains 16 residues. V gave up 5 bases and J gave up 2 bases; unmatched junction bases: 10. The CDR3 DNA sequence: TGTGCCATCAGTATTAATACCGGGACAGGAAACACTGAAGCTTTCTTT. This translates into CAISINTGTGNTEAFF.